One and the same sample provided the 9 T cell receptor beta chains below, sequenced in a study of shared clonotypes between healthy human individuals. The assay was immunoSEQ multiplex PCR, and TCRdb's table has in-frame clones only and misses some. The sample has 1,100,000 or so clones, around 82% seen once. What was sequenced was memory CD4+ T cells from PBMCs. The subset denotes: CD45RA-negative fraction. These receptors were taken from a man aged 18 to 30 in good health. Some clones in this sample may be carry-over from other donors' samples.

The CDR3 here is CAWSVSARNNQPQHF. Here the CDR3 DNA reads TGTGCCTGGAGTGTGTCAGCTCGCAACAATCAGCCCCAGCATTTT. The chain is built from TRBV30 and TRBJ1-5; D ambiguous. This CDR3 contains 15 residues. V gave up 0 bases and J gave up 3 bases, with 12 bases separating them. The germline gives CDR1 GTSNPN, CDR2 SVGIG (reference sequence).

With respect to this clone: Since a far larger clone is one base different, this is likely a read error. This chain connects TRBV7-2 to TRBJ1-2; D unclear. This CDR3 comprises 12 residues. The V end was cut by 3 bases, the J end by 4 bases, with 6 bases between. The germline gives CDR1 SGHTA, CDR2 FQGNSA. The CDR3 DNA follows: TGTGCCAGCAGCTTCGACACCTATGGCTACACCTTC. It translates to CASSFDTYGYTF.

CDR3 sequence: CASSLSGTSGFLYEQYF. CDR3 nucleotides: TGTGCCAGCAGTTTATCCGGGACTAGCGGGTTCCTCTACGAGCAGTACTTC. The chain has TRBV27 and TRBJ2-7; 12 bases fit TRBD2. The junction had 6 bases not matched to a gene; V was cut back by 0 bases and J by 3 bases. This CDR3 contains 17 residues. Germline-derived CDR1 and CDR2 are MNHEY and SMNVEV (reference sequence).

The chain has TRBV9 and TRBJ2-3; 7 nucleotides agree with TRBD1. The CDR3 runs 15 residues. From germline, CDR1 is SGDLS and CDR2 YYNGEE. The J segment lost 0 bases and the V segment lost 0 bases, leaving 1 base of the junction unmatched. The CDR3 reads CASSVADRSTDTQYF. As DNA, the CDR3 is TGTGCCAGCAGCGTAGCGGACAGGAGCACAGATACGCAGTATTTT.

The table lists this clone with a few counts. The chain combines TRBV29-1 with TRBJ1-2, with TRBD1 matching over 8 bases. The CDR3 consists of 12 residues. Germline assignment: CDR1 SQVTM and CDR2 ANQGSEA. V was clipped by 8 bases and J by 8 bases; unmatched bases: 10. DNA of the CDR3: TGCAGCACCGTACAGGGGGGAGAAGGCTACACCTTC. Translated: CSTVQGGEGYTF.

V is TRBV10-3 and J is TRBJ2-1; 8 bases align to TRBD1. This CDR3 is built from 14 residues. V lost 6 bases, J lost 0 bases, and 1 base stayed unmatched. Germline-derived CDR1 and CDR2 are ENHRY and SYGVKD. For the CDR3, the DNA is TGTGCCATCAGCGGACAGGGCTCCTACAATGAGCAGTTCTTC. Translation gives CAISGQGSYNEQFF.

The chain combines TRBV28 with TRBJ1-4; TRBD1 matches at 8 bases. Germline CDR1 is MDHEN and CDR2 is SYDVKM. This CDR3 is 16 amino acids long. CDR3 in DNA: TGTGCGTCATCTCGGGACAGGTGGATCACTAATGAAAAACTGTTTTTT. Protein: CASSRDRWITNEKLFF.

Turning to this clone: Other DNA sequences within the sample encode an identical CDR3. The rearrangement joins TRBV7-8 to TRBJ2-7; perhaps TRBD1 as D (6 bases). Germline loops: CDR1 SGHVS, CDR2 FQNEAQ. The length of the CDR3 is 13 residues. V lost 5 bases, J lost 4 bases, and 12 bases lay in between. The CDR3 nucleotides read TGTGCCAGCAGCGTCCCCCAGGGGTACGAGCAGTACTTC. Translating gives CASSVPQGYEQYF.

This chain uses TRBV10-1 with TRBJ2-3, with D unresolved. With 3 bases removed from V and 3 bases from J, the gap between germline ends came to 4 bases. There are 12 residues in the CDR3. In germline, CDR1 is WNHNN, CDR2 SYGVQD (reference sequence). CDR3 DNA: TGCGCCAGCAGTGATGTGACAGATACGCAGTATTTT. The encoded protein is CASSDVTDTQYF.